This T cell receptor (beta chain) came from a study of blood T cell repertoires in COVID-19 (dated by TCRdb to the early 2020s). As for the study more broadly: The collaborator samples originated in the United States, Italy and Spain and spanned the acute and convalescent phases of COVID-19. The sample metadata nearly always contained a de-identified subject ID, COVID-19 status, age in years and sex. The repertoires were released in a freely available public database intended as a resource for research on the immune response to SARS-CoV-2. The material from the prospective study consisted of cDNA or gDNA derived from T cells, B-cell-depleted T cells, or PBMCs. Deeply sampled blood TCRbeta repertoires from subjects exposed to, actively infected with, or recovered from COVID-19 were included in the dataset. Where HLA class I and class II types were available, the types were taken from metadata supplied by the sample provider, not from assay-based typing. Samples were obtained from the ongoing ImmuneRACE study (first 160 participants) and from 950 to 1,500 subjects provided by 6 global collaborators.

Relative to germline, V is missing 4 bases and J is missing 2 bases, with 4 bases of the junction outside any gene match. According to the germline V gene, CDR1 reads ENHRY and CDR2 reads SYGVKD. The CDR3, cysteine through phenylalanine, is 14 amino acids long. Of all the DNA, just the CDR3 is kept, 42 bases in frame from base 1. Paper-wide results and their limitations: Clinical and demographic metadata were provided uncurated, with the amount varying by source and participant.

TCRbeta CDR3 regions were amplified from genomic DNA using the immunoSEQ Assay, a bias-controlled multiplex PCR. The published analysis was carried out like this. Within the assay, amplification of reference gene primers was used to estimate how many nucleated cells each sample contained. Sequence reads were collapsed and filtered to measure the absolute abundance of every unique TCRbeta CDR3 rearrangement. For each sample, productive Simpson clonality was calculated as the square root of Simpson's diversity index over productive rearrangements. Sourced from immuneACCESS, this table was stored by TCRdb with only in-frame sequences that have V and J called. A share of the clones is absent; for the studies checked, an unresolved V gene accounts for under half, and the remainder has no known explanation. That table furnishes V, J and clone size, whereas the DNA furnished D and trimming. The sample yields around 370,000 clones; around 86% were counted once. More than 5% of the sample is in the top ten clones.

Notes on this clone: It lacks a known antigen. No base-level quality is on record; no much larger clone is a single base apart.

One collaborating source in Seattle enrolled patients while the patients were actively infected and followed the patients over time throughout the course of disease. Collaborating institutions collected whole blood in K2EDTA tubes following their own protocols. For TCRbeta analysis, collaborators shipped samples in one of three forms: frozen whole blood, isolated PBMCs, or DNA extracted from either of those sample types. The sequence links TRBV10-3 to TRBJ1-1; 7 middle bases align to TRBD1. The sequence was collected from a woman between 50 and 59 years old with COVID-19, enrolled during active disease. The sequenced sample consisted of peripheral blood. This receptor has the CDR3 CAISATGTNTEAFF. The bases read TGTGCCATCAGTGCGACAGGGACTAACACTGAAGCTTTCTTT.